The text below deals with one T cell receptor beta chain. Its antigen is unknown. The assay was immunoSEQ multiplex PCR, and TCRdb's table has in-frame clones only and misses some. This sample has some 150,000 clones, with roughly 90% found just once. This specimen belongs to a study of T cell responses to AZD1222 COVID-19 vaccine. The ends lost 6 bases at V and 4 bases at J; junction bases unmatched: 5. The CDR3 spans 14 residues. The V gene's germline CDR1 is MNHEY and CDR2 SVGAGI. Study results and limitations: Clonal diversity may have been underestimated, and the donors were mostly white British, with more females than males. Targeting of unmutated variant regions was reportedly seen in nearly half of spike-specific TCRs.

V gene TRBV6-5 combines with J gene TRBJ2-2; 7 bases align to TRBD2. The sample here was peripheral blood, taken 28 days after the second AZD1222 dose. The clonotype originates from an adult who received the AZD1222 COVID-19 vaccine. The CDR3 here is CASSGPGGTGELFF. The DNA for the CDR3 is TGTGCCAGCAGCGGTCCGGGGGGCACCGGGGAGCTGTTTTTT.